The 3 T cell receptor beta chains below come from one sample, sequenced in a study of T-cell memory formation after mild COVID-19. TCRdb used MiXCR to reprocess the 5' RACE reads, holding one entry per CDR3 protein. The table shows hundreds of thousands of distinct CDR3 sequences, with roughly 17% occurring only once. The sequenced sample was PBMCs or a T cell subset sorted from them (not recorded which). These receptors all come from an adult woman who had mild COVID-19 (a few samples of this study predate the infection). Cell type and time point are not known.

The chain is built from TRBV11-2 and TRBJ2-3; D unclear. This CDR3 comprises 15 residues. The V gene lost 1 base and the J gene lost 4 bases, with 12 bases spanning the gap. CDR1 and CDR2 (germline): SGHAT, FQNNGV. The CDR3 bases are TGTGCCAGCAGCTTAGGTCCTACCCTCCCAGATACGCAGTATTTT. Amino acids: CASSLGPTLPDTQYF. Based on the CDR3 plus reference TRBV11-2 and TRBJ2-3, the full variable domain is EAGVAQSPRYKIIEKRQSVAFWCNPISGHATLYWYQQILGQGPKLLIQFQNNGVVDDSQLPKDRFSAERLKGVDSTLKIQPAKLEDSAVYLCASSLGPTLPDTQYFGPGTRLTVL.

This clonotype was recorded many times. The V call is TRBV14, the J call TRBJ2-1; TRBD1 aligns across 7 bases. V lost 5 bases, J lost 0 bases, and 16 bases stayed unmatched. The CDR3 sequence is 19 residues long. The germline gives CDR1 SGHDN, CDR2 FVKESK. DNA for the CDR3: TGTGCCAGCAGCGTGGATGGGACAGTGCTATCGATCTCCTACAATGAGCAGTTCTTC. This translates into CASSVDGTVLSISYNEQFF.

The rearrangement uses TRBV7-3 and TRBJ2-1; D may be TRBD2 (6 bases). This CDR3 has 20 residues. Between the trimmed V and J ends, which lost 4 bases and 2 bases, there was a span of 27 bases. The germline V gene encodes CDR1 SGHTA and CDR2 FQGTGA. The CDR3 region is CASSSLVLISAGATYNEQFF. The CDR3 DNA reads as TGTGCCAGCAGCTCCTTAGTGCTAATATCAGCGGGCGCCACCTACAATGAGCAGTTCTTC.